This T cell receptor beta chain was recovered during a study of cytomegalovirus exposure and HLA in healthy donors. Whole-study findings and limits: Previously analyzed data showed that most TCR beta V segments were productive at a frequency of about 87% or about 30%. Presence/absence analyses assumed roughly uniform sequencing depth across donors, which may not hold. The majority of TCR sequences were rare, yet some public TCRs appeared in many donors.

This clone was detected only a few times. The antigen remains undetermined. The CDR3 consists of 14 residues. V was clipped by 0 bases and J by 8 bases; unmatched bases: 4. Germline V CDR1 and CDR2: SGHRS, YFSETQ. PCR used 60 Vbeta primers and 13 Jbeta primers. This table comes from immunoSEQ multiplex PCR, and its TCRdb copy is limited to in-frame clones, with some not included. This sample has 200,000 or so clones, with about 74% found just once. Material: PBMCs. This chain connects TRBV5-1 to TRBJ1-2, with 10 bases lining up with TRBD1. This clonotype was obtained from a man aged 40-49 years in good health and CMV-seronegative. As DNA, the CDR3 is TGCGCCAGCAGCTTGGCGGACAGGGGGAGAGGCTACACCTTC. Protein product: CASSLADRGRGYTF.